This T cell receptor beta chain was captured by sequencing in a study of glioma-infiltrating T cells. Trimming cost V 6 bases and J 5 bases; bases outside gene matches: 7. In germline, CDR1 is DFQATT, CDR2 SNEGSKA (reference sequence). This CDR3 has 13 residues. This clonotype was seen repeatedly, ten times or more. TCR alpha and beta CDR3 regions were amplified from RNA using iRepertoire nested multiplex PCR. TCRdb used MiXCR to reprocess the multiplex PCR reads, holding one entry per CDR3 protein. The repertoire holds around 99,000 distinct CDR3 sequences, with less than 30% as singletons. The chain recombines TRBV20-1 with TRBJ1-1; 9 nucleotides line up with TRBD1. Sequencing used glioma tissue, nonneoplastic brain tissue, or PBMCs (not recorded which). The TCR was taken from a human donor with low-grade glioma or glioblastoma, undergoing nonglioma brain surgery, or in good health (not recorded which). CDR3 in DNA: TGCAGTGCACCCGGACAGGGGAGAACTGAAGCTTTCTTT. Its translation is CSAPGQGRTEAFF.